The 6 T cell receptor beta chains given below trace back to one sample, sequenced in a study of T cell clusters in autoimmune cytopenias. TRB was amplified by touch-down multiplex PCR, primer pools A and B combined. TCRdb reanalyzed the multiplex PCR reads, giving one entry per CDR3 protein sequence and no DNA. This listing includes around 7,000 distinct CDR3 sequences. TRB amplification used roughly 250 ng of peripheral blood genomic DNA. The sample was also reused in another study, on T cell repertoires in aging, cancer and after chemotherapy.

The sequencing sample was made of peripheral blood. These receptor sequences come from a human donor in good health.

The gene calls are TRBV7-9 and TRBJ2-2; TCRdb outputs TRBD1, but without DNA this stays unchecked. The CDR3 is 15 amino acids. Germline V gene lookup returns CDR1 SEHNR and CDR2 FQNEAQ (reference sequence). This CDR3 reads CASSTYRGRTGELFF.

The V call is TRBV27, the J call TRBJ2-1. The CDR3 has 12 residues. The germline V gene has CDR1 MNHEY and CDR2 SMNVEV (reference sequence). CDR3 sequence reads: CASSQRVGEQFF.

The rearrangement uses TRBV7-2 and TRBJ2-2; TCRdb outputs TRBD2, but without DNA this stays unchecked. The germline gives CDR1 SGHTA, CDR2 FQGNSA. This CDR3 is built from 15 residues. The CDR3 spells CASSPPPEYTGELFF. Drawing the rest from reference TRBV7-2 and TRBJ2-2, the complete variable domain is GAGVSQSPSNKVTEKGKDVELRCDPISGHTALYWYRQSLGQGLEFLIYFQGNSAPDKSGLPSDRFSAERTGGSVSTLTIQRTQQEDSAVYLCASSPPPEYTGELFFGEGSRLTVL.

The chain is built from TRBV15 and TRBJ2-3. Germline V gene data show CDR1 as LNHNV and CDR2 as YYDKDF (reference sequence). The CDR3 extends over 17 amino acids. The CDR3 protein is CATSTTFGMASTDTQYF.

The chain employs TRBV19 and TRBJ1-1; TCRdb picks TRBD1, but there is no DNA to check that call. Looked up from germline, CDR1 is LNHDA and CDR2 is SQIVND (reference sequence). This CDR3 is built from 14 residues. CDR3 protein: CASRRQGANTEAFF.

The rearrangement uses TRBV7-9 and TRBJ2-7; TCRdb's D call of TRBD2 is untestable without DNA. The CDR3 has 15 residues. Looked up from germline, CDR1 is SEHNR and CDR2 is FQNEAQ (reference sequence). CDR3 amino acids: CASSYDPLADAEQYF. Variable domain in full (rest from reference TRBV7-9 and TRBJ2-7): DTGVSQNPRHKITKRGQNVTFRCDPISEHNRLYWYRQTLGQGPEFLTYFQNEAQLEKSRLLSDRFSAERPKGSFSTLEIQRTEQGDSAMYLCASSYDPLADAEQYFGPGTRLTVT.